This TCR beta chain originates from a study of human T cells and chemical hapten exposure. As for time point: patch test 1, 2 weeks after DPC sensitization. Treatment of the sample: therapeutic diphenylcyclopropenone sensitization with weekly scalp DPC. TCRdb independently ran MiXCR on the RACE reads; one entry per CDR3 protein. The profile shows about 49,000 distinct CDR3 sequences, around 9.3% of them singletons. This clonotype has a count of ten or more. The source is a woman aged 45-65 years with alopecia areata. Some clones in this sample may be carry-over from other donors' samples. Sequenced here: whole blood, sampled in connection with sensitization to the hapten diphenylcyclopropenone (DPC).

Here the CDR3 reads CASSPTRDRGIHQPQHF. CDR3 nucleotides: TGTGCCAGCAGCCCAACCCGGGACAGGGGTATCCATCAGCCCCAGCATTTT. V gene TRBV3-1 combines with J gene TRBJ1-5, with TRBD1 matching 10 bases. The CDR3 is made up of 17 amino acids. CDR1 LGHDT and CDR2 YNNKEL come from the germline V gene (reference sequence). With 4 bases clipped from V and 5 bases from J, the junction kept 11 bases outside the gene matches.